This T cell receptor (beta chain) was retrieved from a study of blood T cell repertoires in COVID-19. Study at large: The origin of the acute and convalescent COVID-19 samples was the United States, Italy and Spain. T cells, B-cell-depleted T cells, or PBMCs supplied cDNA or gDNA.

Germline V gene lookup returns CDR1 SEHNR and CDR2 FQNEAQ (reference sequence). With 4 bases removed from V and 2 bases from J, the gap between germline ends came to 14 bases. This CDR3 is 15 amino acids long. Libraries were prepared by immunoSEQ multiplex PCR; TCRdb keeps only in-frame clonotypes and omits some of them. The table records 55,000 to 75,000 clones, about 81% of them present only once. The sequenced material came from peripheral blood. This sequence joins TRBV7-9 and TRBJ1-1; D not certain. This clonotype was sampled from a human donor in a cohort sampled during active COVID-19. The CDR3 coding sequence is TGTGCCAGCAGCTCGTCCCCGACGGGAAACACTGAAGCTTTCTTT. It yields the protein CASSSSPTGNTEAFF.